Listed below are T cell receptor beta chains from one sample, sequenced in a study of CXCR3-negative and CXCR3-positive naive CD8 T cells. One entry per CDR3 protein, without DNA, is what TCRdb gives after re-calling the 5' RACE reads. In all, the sample yields over 150,000 distinct CDR3 sequences. What was sequenced was naive CXCR3+ CD8+ T cells from blood. These receptors all come from a human donor in good health. Some clones in this sample may be carry-over from other donors' samples. CDR3s include the opening cysteine and the closing phenylalanine or tryptophan.

V: TRBV7-9; J: TRBJ2-1; CDR3: CASGGGGNVYNEQFF
V: TRBV29-1; J: TRBJ1-1; CDR3: CSVEESQVQLNTEAFF
V: TRBV29-1; J: TRBJ2-1; CDR3: CSVKGTLRFGQFF
V: TRBV28; J: TRBJ2-7; CDR3: CASRSTHVGGFYEQYF
V: TRBV5-5; J: TRBJ2-5; CDR3: CASSLVGAETQYF
V: TRBV28; J: TRBJ2-7; CDR3: CASRDLGLAESYEQYF
V: TRBV4-1; J: TRBJ1-6; CDR3: CASSQDLAGLSSPLHF
V: TRBV15; J: TRBJ2-3; CDR3: CATSTRLARSTDTQYF
V: TRBV12-3/TRBV12-4; J: TRBJ2-7; CDR3: CASKRGGYEQYF
V: TRBV7-8; J: TRBJ2-1; CDR3: CASSQEIAGGPNEQFF
V: TRBV2; J: TRBJ2-7; CDR3: CASSEPDSYEQYF
V: TRBV5-4; J: TRBJ2-1; CDR3: CASSSEAGNYNEQFF
V: TRBV13; J: TRBJ2-3; CDR3: CASSTRRGRTDTQYF
V: TRBV29-1; J: TRBJ2-3; CDR3: CSVVKAEMWDTQYF
V: TRBV28; J: TRBJ2-7; CDR3: CASSDRTSGYEQYF
V: TRBV10-1; J: TRBJ1-1; CDR3: CASSDRTGGTEAFF
V: TRBV28; J: TRBJ1-5; CDR3: CASTPTESNQPQHF
V: TRBV12-3/TRBV12-4; J: TRBJ1-4; CDR3: CASSLGTAATNEKLFF
V: TRBV20-1; J: TRBJ2-5; CDR3: CSARFQGSGFETQYF
V: TRBV20-1; J: TRBJ2-3; CDR3: CSAKNFRATDTQYF
V: TRBV7-6; J: TRBJ2-6; CDR3: CASSRRDSGANVLTF
V: TRBV5-6; J: TRBJ2-1; CDR3: CASSLFILAGGLKEQFF
V: TRBV13; J: TRBJ2-1; CDR3: CASSSGRGPYNEQFF
V: TRBV29-1; J: TRBJ1-2; CDR3: CSVQMDQGYGYTF
V: TRBV29-1; J: TRBJ1-2; CDR3: CSVDSWTESYGYTF
V: TRBV13; J: TRBJ1-4; CDR3: CASSVASGANEKLFF
V: TRBV7-8; J: TRBJ2-2; CDR3: CATQEANTGELFF
V: TRBV7-6; J: TRBJ2-7; CDR3: CASSLPPTGGFPYEQYF
V: TRBV4-2; J: TRBJ1-2; CDR3: CASSQVEFNYGYTF
V: TRBV29-1; J: TRBJ2-7; CDR3: CSVGLARPTYEQYF
V: TRBV7-9; J: TRBJ1-5; CDR3: CASSLGPPIAQPQHF
V: TRBV9; J: TRBJ2-5; CDR3: CASSAPRPNGRETQYF
V: TRBV7-6; J: TRBJ2-3; CDR3: CASSHGGSTDTQYF
V: TRBV6-6; J: TRBJ2-1; CDR3: CASSPGVAPNNEQLF
V: TRBV29-1; J: TRBJ2-1; CDR3: CSVEDLRGSTYEQFF
V: TRBV9; J: TRBJ2-7; CDR3: CASSVGLSYEQYF
V: TRBV10-1; J: TRBJ2-1; CDR3: CASSEESVGEQFF
V: TRBV28; J: TRBJ2-1; CDR3: CASSLITSGSSEQFF
V: TRBV24-1; J: TRBJ2-5; CDR3: CATSASRLGETQYF
V: TRBV20-1; J: TRBJ2-1; CDR3: CSAKKTPGLAVREQFF
V: TRBV10-1; J: TRBJ2-7; CDR3: CASSEGFSYEQYF
V: TRBV13; J: TRBJ2-1; CDR3: CASSLGPSGIYNEQFF
V: TRBV7-9; J: TRBJ1-2; CDR3: CASSLNTRPELYGYTF
V: TRBV29-1; J: TRBJ1-1; CDR3: CGVFIGTEAFF
V: TRBV5-1; J: TRBJ2-7; CDR3: CASSLVQGVYEQYF
V: TRBV2; J: TRBJ1-2; CDR3: CASSDFDSHAGGYTF
V: TRBV6-4; J: TRBJ2-7; CDR3: CASSHGPPGGYNYEQYF
V: TRBV11-1; J: TRBJ2-7; CDR3: CASTPGGSTYEQYF
V: TRBV12-3/TRBV12-4; J: TRBJ1-6; CDR3: CASSLTKSNSPLHF
V: TRBV6-2/TRBV6-3; J: TRBJ2-5; CDR3: CASSSLAGPHPQETQYF
V: TRBV7-6; J: TRBJ2-1; CDR3: CASSLDVREGPYNEQFF
V: TRBV2; J: TRBJ1-5; CDR3: CASSEALSHHNQPQHF